The 14 T cell receptor beta chains presented below share a single source sample, sequenced in a study of T-cell reconstitution after alpha-beta-depleted transplantation in children. Preparing the TCRbeta library involved the use of unique molecular identifiers. A single record per CDR3 protein comes from TCRdb applying MiXCR to the PCR reads. Of 100,000 to 150,000 distinct CDR3 sequences listed, roughly 24% are singletons. The source was PBMCs, mostly from graft donor cells, collected 180 days after TCRalphabeta/CD19-depleted stem cell transplant. All receptors derive from a male patient under 10 years old who had a stem cell transplant for chronic granulomatous disease, so the T cells may come from the graft donor.

The rearrangement links TRBV2 to TRBJ2-7, with D unresolved. The CDR3 covers 13 residues. Trimming left V 6 bases short and J 2 bases short, with 11 bases between. Per germline, CDR1 SNHLY and CDR2 FYNNEI. As DNA, the CDR3 is TGTGCCAGCAGCTGGGATCCTACCTACGAGCAGTACTTC. This encodes CASSWDPTYEQYF.

This rearrangement joins TRBV7-9 to TRBJ1-5; no definite D call. CDR3 length: 13 amino acids. In germline, CDR1 is SEHNR, CDR2 FQNEAQ (reference sequence). V shed 1 base and J shed 4 bases, with 5 bases lying between them. This CDR3 is CASSLGTNQPQHF. The CDR3 region has the DNA TGTGCCAGCAGCTTAGGAACAAATCAGCCCCAGCATTTT.

This clonotype was observed many times. The chain links TRBV20-1 to TRBJ2-7; tentatively, D is TRBD1 (6 bases). V lost 3 bases to trimming and J lost 3 bases, with 15 bases between them. The CDR3 covers 14 residues. Per the germline V gene, CDR1 is DFQATT and CDR2 is SNEGSKA (reference sequence). In DNA, the CDR3 is TGCAGTGCTAGGGTTACAGGGACCTACTACGAGCAGTACTTC. As protein: CSARVTGTYYEQYF.

V gene TRBV5-1 combines with J gene TRBJ1-1, with 7 bases aligning to TRBD1. Trimming at V came to 2 bases and at J to 2 bases, leaving 9 bases not matched to a gene. The CDR3 runs to 16 residues. The V gene's germline CDR1 is SGHRS and CDR2 YFSETQ. This chain's CDR3 is CASSFLPTGTNTEAFF. The CDR3 bases are TGCGCCAGCAGCTTCCTCCCGACAGGGACTAACACTGAAGCTTTCTTT.

This clonotype was detected once. Since the CDR3 does not end with the conserved phenylalanine or tryptophan, this likely comes from a read error. It is unclear where the CDR3 begins or ends on the DNA, so no DNA is shown, and the CDR3 is as TCRdb lists it. This chain connects TRBV20-1 to TRBJ1-4. The CDR3 spans 10 amino acids, including both terminal residues. The germline V gene encodes CDR1 DFQATT and CDR2 SNEGSKA (reference sequence). CDR3 residues: CSAHHSGNSS.

The chain recombines TRBV11-2 with TRBJ2-3; tentative D call: TRBD2 (6 bases). V dropped 4 bases and J dropped 0 bases, with 20 bases sitting between them. The germline V gene has CDR1 SGHAT and CDR2 FQNNGV. CDR3 size: 18 residues. The DNA of the CDR3 is TGTGCCAGCAGCTCTGAGGGACTCCTTATATCTAGCACAGATACGCAGTATTTT. Translated, it gives CASSSEGLLISSTDTQYF.

Only a few counts were recorded for this clonotype. This sequence joins TRBV7-9 and TRBJ2-5, with D perhaps TRBD2 (5 bases). Looked up from germline, CDR1 is SEHNR and CDR2 is FQNEAQ (reference sequence). The CDR3 length is 16 residues. Trimming removed 2 bases from V and 2 bases from J, with 15 bases in between. This chain's CDR3 is CASSLREVLVQETQYF. Here the CDR3 DNA reads TGTGCCAGCAGCTTACGCGAGGTACTAGTTCAAGAGACCCAGTACTTC.

This clonotype occurred once. A single base separates this from a much larger clone, so it may be a read error. Because the CDR3 is missing its conserved closing phenylalanine or tryptophan, this is likely a read error. The CDR3 spells CASRLGQTTYNEQFL. The DNA for the CDR3 is TGTGCCAGCAGACTGGGACAGACGACCTACAATGAGCAGTTCTTG. V gene TRBV12-3 or TRBV12-4 combines with J gene TRBJ2-1; 7 nucleotides match TRBD1. V shed 6 bases, J shed 2 bases, and the junction held 7 bases outside the gene matches. The CDR3 length is 15 residues.

This clonotype was counted many times. V is TRBV20-1 and J is TRBJ2-1; 10 bases match TRBD2. The junction had 7 bases not matched to a gene; V was cut back by 4 bases and J by 4 bases. The germline gives CDR1 DFQATT, CDR2 SNEGSKA (reference sequence). CDR3 length equals 15 residues. CDR3 region: CSATRSSGGYNEQFF. The CDR3 nucleotides read TGCAGTGCTACGAGATCTAGCGGGGGATACAATGAGCAGTTCTTC.

This rearrangement joins TRBV5-1 to TRBJ2-1; 11 bases map to TRBD2. This CDR3 contains 16 residues. From germline, CDR1 is SGHRS and CDR2 YFSETQ. V was pared by 4 bases and J by 7 bases, with 10 bases of the junction left unmatched. The CDR3 DNA sequence: TGCGCCAGCAGCCCCCCGACTAGCGGGACAAGGAATGAGCAGTTCTTC. The encoded protein is CASSPPTSGTRNEQFF.

This clonotype was detected a few times. The chain uses TRBV12-3 or TRBV12-4 and TRBJ2-2; TRBD2 matches 7 bases. The V segment lost 6 bases and the J segment 3 bases; nucleotides outside the gene matches: 7. The CDR3 runs 15 residues. CDR3 protein: CASSRAGVHTGELFF. The CDR3, as DNA: TGTGCCAGCAGCCGCGCGGGAGTCCACACCGGGGAGCTGTTTTTT.

This clonotype was detected a few times. The genes are TRBV12-3 or TRBV12-4 and TRBJ1-3; no definite D call. The CDR3 covers 15 residues. The V gene lost 7 bases and the J gene lost 1 base, with 14 bases spanning the gap. CDR3 amino acids: CASTFYLDSGNTIYF. CDR3 nucleotide sequence: TGTGCCAGCACCTTCTATCTGGATTCTGGAAACACCATATATTTT.

This clonotype was picked up many times. The chain carries TRBV6-5 and TRBJ2-5; the D is unclear. Trimming stripped 6 bases from V and 1 base from J, with 3 bases between. CDR1 is MNHEY, CDR2 SVGAGI, per germline. The CDR3 sequence is 11 residues long. CDR3 DNA sequence: TGTGCCAGCAGGACCCAAGAGACCCAGTACTTC. As protein: CASRTQETQYF.

The chain uses TRBV7-3 and TRBJ1-6; D uncertain. V shed 1 base and J shed 13 bases, with 17 bases lying between them. The CDR3 is made up of 15 amino acids. Germline V gives CDR1 SGHTA, CDR2 FQGTGA. Here the CDR3 reads CASSLSSTSPHPLHF. The CDR3 DNA sequence: TGTGCCAGCAGCTTAAGTTCTACTTCTCCTCATCCCCTCCACTTT.